This TCR beta chain was retrieved from a study of cytomegalovirus exposure and HLA in healthy donors. Overall study findings and caveats: For presence/absence analyses, sequencing depth was assumed to be roughly uniform across donors. Listed as cytomegalovirus-associated were 170 or so TCR beta chains.

The PCR ran on 60 Vbeta and 13 Jbeta primers. The method was immunoSEQ multiplex PCR; TCRdb's version includes in-frame clones alone and lacks a portion of them. The table records approximately 76,000 clones, about 80% of them present only once. CDR1 is DFQATT and CDR2 is SNEGSKA in the germline V gene (reference sequence). The CDR3 has 11 amino acids. V dropped 6 bases and J dropped 7 bases, with 12 bases sitting between them. Comments on this clone: Its antigen is not identified.

Specimen: PBMCs. The chain joins TRBV20-1 to TRBJ1-2; D remains unclear. The sequence was collected from a young man in good health and CMV-seronegative. The CDR3 here is CSATPPGGYTF. CDR3 DNA: TGCAGTGCCACGCCCCCGGGTGGCTACACCTTC.